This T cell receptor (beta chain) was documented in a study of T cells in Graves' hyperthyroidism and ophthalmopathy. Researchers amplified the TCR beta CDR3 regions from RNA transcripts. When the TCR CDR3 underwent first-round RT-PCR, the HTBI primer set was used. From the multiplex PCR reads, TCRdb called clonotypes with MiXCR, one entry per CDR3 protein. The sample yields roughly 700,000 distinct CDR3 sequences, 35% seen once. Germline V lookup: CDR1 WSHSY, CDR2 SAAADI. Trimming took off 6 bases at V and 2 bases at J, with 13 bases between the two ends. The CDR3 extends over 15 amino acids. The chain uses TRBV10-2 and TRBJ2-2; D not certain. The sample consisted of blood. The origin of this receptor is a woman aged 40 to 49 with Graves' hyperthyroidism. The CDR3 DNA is TGCGCCAGCAGGCCCCCAACAACCAACACCGGGGAGCTGTTTTTT. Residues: CASRPPTTNTGELFF.